What follows is one T cell receptor (beta chain) and its context. Its antigen is still unknown. With a J-beta primer mix and a sample-barcoded 5' primer, a second PCR ran roughly 6 to 12 cycles. Using its own MiXCR run on the 5' RACE reads, TCRdb lists one record per CDR3 protein. Among about 1,800,000 distinct CDR3 sequences listed, 28% were seen once. This entry comes from a study of blood T cells in healthy people across ages. Background on the study: Per every two T cells, about one barcoded beta molecule was captured by template switching. Overall study results and limits: Expanded clonotype shifts may have been confounded, as the donors had an unknown CMV status.

The trim removed 5 bases at V and 4 bases at J, leaving 6 bases unmatched. The CDR3 totals 14 residues. The source of this sequence is a young woman in good health. Sequencing was done on a sample of blood. This chain joins TRBV12-3 or TRBV12-4 and TRBJ2-7, with 9 bases identical to TRBD2. CDR3 in DNA: TGTGCCAGCAGTCCGCGGGGGGGAGAGTACGAGCAGTACTTC. This gives the protein CASSPRGGEYEQYF.